Below are 10 T cell receptor beta chains sequenced from a single sample in a study of molecular identifiers for immune sequencing clone quantification. MiXCR was run by TCRdb on the PCR reads, yielding one entry per CDR3 protein. This sample carries hundreds of thousands of distinct CDR3 sequences, over 25% of them seen once, and the ten largest clones take 0.6% to 0.9%. Material for sequencing was naive CD8+ T cells from blood, with Jurkat cell RNA spiked in. Indicated subset: FACS-sorted CD8+CD4-CCR7+CD45RA+ naive T cells. The receptors here all came from a human donor in good health. Some libraries in this study had Jurkat cell RNA spiked in.

Note on this clonotype: Sequence at one end of the junction differs from germline and may be a read error. V is TRBV5-1 and J is TRBJ2-7; TRBD1 matches at 7 bases. The length of the CDR3 is 16 residues. Per the germline V gene, CDR1 is SGHRS and CDR2 is YFSETQ. CDR3 nucleotide sequence: TGCGCCAGCAGCCTAGACAGGGCCCCTGGGGCCTACGAGCAGTATTTC. It translates to CASSLDRAPGAYEQYF. Variable domain in full (rest from reference TRBV5-1 and TRBJ2-7): KAGVTQTPRYLIKTRGQQVTLSCSPISGHRSVSWYQQTPGQGLQFLFEYFSETQRNKGNFPGRFSGRQFSNSRSEMNVSTLELGDSALYLCASSLDRAPGAYEQYFGPGTRLTVT.

The gene calls are TRBV29-1 and TRBJ2-7; weak D call: TRBD1 (5 bases). The CDR3 runs to 15 residues. CDR1 and CDR2 (germline): SQVTM, ANQGSEA. Trimming removed 4 bases at V and 0 bases at J, with 16 bases between. Written as DNA, the CDR3 is TGCAGCGTTGCAGAAACAGGCTTCAGCTCCTACGAGCAGTACTTC. Its translation: CSVAETGFSSYEQYF.

J is TRBJ2-7 and V is TRBV7-9; the D call may be TRBD1 or TRBD2 (5 bases each). The CDR3 runs 15 residues. CDR1 is SEHNR and CDR2 is FQNEAQ in the germline V gene (reference sequence). Trimming shortened V by 2 bases and J by 3 bases, and 14 bases separated the two germline ends. CDR3: CASSLTGTGIYEQYF. Written as DNA, the CDR3 is TGTGCCAGCAGCTTAACTGGGACGGGAATCTACGAGCAGTACTTC.

Worth noting for this clonotype: A read error may explain this, as a much larger clone is one base away. The CDR3 DNA reads TGCGCCAGCAGCCGCCGGACGGGTGAAGGGACCCAGTACTTC. As protein: CASSRRTGEGTQYF. V gene TRBV5-1 combines with J gene TRBJ2-5, with D hard to call. The V end was cut by 4 bases, the J end by 7 bases, with 17 bases between. The CDR3 totals 14 residues. CDR1 is SGHRS and CDR2 is YFSETQ in the germline V gene.

This chain joins TRBV12-3 or TRBV12-4 and TRBJ1-4, with D possibly being TRBD1 (5 bases). The CDR3 has 15 amino acids. V dropped 8 bases and J dropped 3 bases, with 16 bases sitting between them. The CDR3 protein is CASGWMGVPNEKLFF. CDR3 bases: TGTGCCAGCGGATGGATGGGGGTTCCTAATGAAAAACTGTTTTTT.

The sample holds many counts of this clonotype. The rearrangement uses TRBV20-1 and TRBJ2-2, with D perhaps assigned TRBD1 or TRBD2 (5 bases each). V gave up 0 bases and J gave up 5 bases, with 16 bases separating them. The germline V gene encodes CDR1 DFQATT and CDR2 SNEGSKA (reference sequence). This CDR3 comprises 16 residues. The CDR3 spells CSARDEKTRGTGELFF. The CDR3 nucleotides read TGCAGTGCTAGAGATGAGAAAACGAGGGGAACCGGGGAGCTGTTTTTT.

This clonotype was recorded many times. The V and J genes are TRBV12-3 or TRBV12-4 and TRBJ1-1, with D tentatively TRBD1 (5 bases). This CDR3 contains 16 residues. Trimming pared 5 bases from V and 6 bases from J, leaving 22 bases between. The CDR3 DNA is TGTGCCAGCAGTCACTCGTCTTGGGGGGGAGGGGCTGAAGCTTTCTTT. The encoded protein is CASSHSSWGGGAEAFF.

This clonotype appeared a few times. The chain's CDR3 is CSARDERSVVRSYNSPLHF. CDR3 DNA: TGCAGTGCTAGAGATGAACGGTCGGTTGTAAGGTCCTATAATTCACCCCTCCACTTT. This chain uses TRBV20-1 with TRBJ1-6, with D uncertain. V was shortened by 0 bases and J by 1 base, with 19 bases between the two germline ends. CDR1 and CDR2 (germline): DFQATT, SNEGSKA (reference sequence). The CDR3 loop spans 19 amino acids.

This clonotype was counted between two and nine times. The chain employs TRBV19 and TRBJ2-1; the D gene is possibly TRBD2 (5 bases). Germline V CDR1 and CDR2: LNHDA, SQIVND (reference sequence). V lost 4 bases, J lost 7 bases, and 8 bases lay in between. CDR3 length: 12 residues. In DNA form, the CDR3 reads TGTGCCAGTAGTACTCGGACTAATGAGCAGTTCTTC. Encoded protein: CASSTRTNEQFF. The whole variable domain, remainder taken from reference TRBV19 and TRBJ2-1, is DGGITQSPKYLFRKEGQNVTLSCEQNLNHDAMYWYRQDPGQGLRLIYYSQIVNDFQKGDIAEGYSVSREKKESFPLTVTSAQKNPTAFYLCASSTRTNEQFFGPGTRLTVL.

In this sample, this clonotype turned up a few times. The chain couples TRBV27 to TRBJ2-7, with unresolved D. From germline, CDR1 is MNHEY and CDR2 SMNVEV (reference sequence). The ends were cut back, 6 bases at V and 6 bases at J, with 12 bases in the middle. The CDR3 totals 12 residues. The CDR3 region has the DNA TGTGCCAGCAGCTCGAGAACCCGCGAGCAGTACTTC. Translating it yields CASSSRTREQYF.